This is a list of T cell receptor beta chains from one sample in a study of T cells in Graves' hyperthyroidism and ophthalmopathy. TCRdb fed the multiplex PCR reads into MiXCR, producing one record per CDR3 protein. The top ten hold over 7.5% of the sample, which has more than 600,000 distinct CDR3 sequences, 16% seen once. The sequenced material came from blood. The receptors shown here come from a man younger than 35 with Graves' hyperthyroidism. CDR3s include the opening cysteine and the closing phenylalanine or tryptophan. A D gene is named only where the DNA matches it firmly. Size tells how often a clone was seen (once, few, many) or the class of an expanded clone, and some rows leave it out.

j_call: TRBJ1-3
v_call: TRBV29-1
d_call: .
clone_size: .
cdr3_aa: CSVKSRAGNTIYF
cdr3_nt: TGCAGCGTCAAAAGCCGGGCTGGAAACACCATATATTTT

j_call: TRBJ2-1
v_call: TRBV20-1
d_call: .
clone_size: many
cdr3_aa: CSVPDYNEQFF
cdr3_nt: TGCAGCGTACCGGACTACAATGAGCAGTTCTTC

j_call: TRBJ1-4
v_call: TRBV27
d_call: .
clone_size: .
cdr3_aa: CASSLSRHNWSNEKLFF
cdr3_nt: TGTGCCAGCAGTTTATCGCGCCACAACTGGTCTAATGAAAAACTGTTTTTT

j_call: TRBJ1-2
v_call: TRBV20-1
d_call: .
clone_size: few
cdr3_aa: CSASSGKDYGYTF
cdr3_nt: TGCAGTGCTTCCTCCGGCAAGGACTATGGCTACACCTTC

j_call: TRBJ2-5
v_call: TRBV13
d_call: TRBD2
clone_size: few
cdr3_aa: CASSLARAGDQETQYF
cdr3_nt: TGTGCCAGCAGCTTAGCCCGCGCGGGGGATCAAGAGACCCAGTACTTC

j_call: TRBJ2-6
v_call: TRBV7-2
d_call: .
clone_size: .
cdr3_aa: CASSPGETGANVLTF
cdr3_nt: TGTGCCAGCAGCCCCGGAGAAACTGGGGCCAACGTCCTGACTTTC

j_call: TRBJ1-5
v_call: TRBV20-1
d_call: .
clone_size: few
cdr3_aa: CSARDDLNQPQHF
cdr3_nt: TGCAGTGCTAGAGATGACCTTAATCAGCCCCAGCATTTT

j_call: TRBJ2-7
v_call: TRBV10-3
d_call: TRBD1
clone_size: many
cdr3_aa: CAISERTGAAGEQYF
cdr3_nt: TGTGCCATCAGTGAGCGGACAGGGGCGGCGGGGGAGCAGTACTTC

j_call: TRBJ2-5
v_call: TRBV19
d_call: .
clone_size: .
cdr3_aa: CATSGPPLETQYF
cdr3_nt: TGTGCCACCTCCGGACCCCCACTCGAGACCCAGTACTTC

j_call: TRBJ1-4
v_call: TRBV2
d_call: .
clone_size: many
cdr3_aa: CASSRSRGEKLFF
cdr3_nt: TGTGCCAGCAGTCGGTCCAGGGGTGAAAAACTGTTTTTT

j_call: TRBJ2-7
v_call: TRBV7-9
d_call: TRBD2
clone_size: few
cdr3_aa: CASTLTSGNTYEQYF
cdr3_nt: TGTGCCAGCACCCTCACTAGCGGGAATACCTACGAGCAGTACTTC

j_call: TRBJ1-3
v_call: TRBV10-3
d_call: .
clone_size: .
cdr3_aa: CAISEWGGSGNTIYF
cdr3_nt: TGTGCCATCAGTGAGTGGGGGGGCTCTGGAAACACCATATATTTT

j_call: TRBJ2-1
v_call: TRBV13
d_call: TRBD1
clone_size: few
cdr3_aa: CASSSPLQGADNEQFF
cdr3_nt: TGTGCCAGCAGCTCCCCCCTACAGGGGGCGGACAATGAGCAGTTCTTC

j_call: TRBJ2-7
v_call: TRBV20-1
d_call: .
clone_size: many
cdr3_aa: CSARVDFYEQYF
cdr3_nt: TGCAGTGCTAGGGTAGACTTCTACGAGCAGTACTTC

j_call: TRBJ2-7
v_call: TRBV6-5
d_call: .
clone_size: many
cdr3_aa: CASSYHSGRYEQYF
cdr3_nt: TGTGCCAGCAGTTACCATAGTGGTCGTTACGAGCAGTACTTC

j_call: TRBJ2-7
v_call: TRBV7-2
d_call: TRBD2
clone_size: .
cdr3_aa: CASSLPLAGDYFPYEQYF
cdr3_nt: TGTGCCAGCAGCTTACCCCTAGCGGGAGATTATTTCCCCTACGAGCAGTACTTC

j_call: TRBJ2-7
v_call: TRBV2
d_call: .
clone_size: many
cdr3_aa: CASSEGGQGGYEQYF
cdr3_nt: TGTGCCAGCAGTGAAGGAGGTCAGGGGGGGTACGAGCAGTACTTC

j_call: TRBJ1-3
v_call: TRBV20-1
d_call: TRBD1
clone_size: once
cdr3_aa: CSARGQGANTIYF
cdr3_nt: TGCAGTGCTAGAGGACAGGGCGCAAACACCATATATTTT

j_call: TRBJ2-1
v_call: TRBV30
d_call: TRBD1
clone_size: many
cdr3_aa: CACHDTGQGVYNEQFF
cdr3_nt: TGTGCCTGCCACGATACGGGACAGGGAGTTTACAATGAGCAGTTCTTC

j_call: TRBJ1-4
v_call: TRBV27
d_call: .
clone_size: .
cdr3_aa: CASSFNAHQKEKLFF
cdr3_nt: TGTGCCAGCAGTTTTAATGCGCACCAGAAAGAAAAACTGTTTTTT

j_call: TRBJ2-7
v_call: TRBV27
d_call: .
clone_size: .
cdr3_aa: CASSLGEPGSYGQYF
cdr3_nt: TGTGCCAGCAGTTTAGGCGAGCCGGGCTCCTACGGGCAGTACTTC

j_call: TRBJ1-1
v_call: TRBV30
d_call: .
clone_size: many
cdr3_aa: CARLGQTSTEAFF
cdr3_nt: TGTGCCCGCCTCGGACAGACATCCACTGAAGCTTTCTTT

j_call: TRBJ2-1
v_call: TRBV10-3
d_call: .
clone_size: few
cdr3_aa: CAISESRGGGPSREQFF
cdr3_nt: TGTGCCATCAGTGAGTCGAGGGGGGGAGGGCCTTCGAGAGAGCAGTTCTTC

j_call: TRBJ1-1
v_call: TRBV28
d_call: .
clone_size: many
cdr3_aa: CASSWSMSTEAFF
cdr3_nt: TGTGCCAGCAGTTGGTCAATGAGCACTGAAGCTTTCTTT

j_call: TRBJ1-3
v_call: TRBV19
d_call: TRBD1
clone_size: few
cdr3_aa: CASSARDRDSSGNTIYF
cdr3_nt: TGTGCCAGTAGTGCCCGGGACAGGGATAGTTCTGGAAACACCATATATTTT

j_call: TRBJ2-2
v_call: TRBV18
d_call: .
clone_size: .
cdr3_aa: CASSPREAGDYGELFF
cdr3_nt: TGTGCCAGCTCACCACGTGAGGCAGGGGATTACGGGGAGCTGTTTTTT

j_call: TRBJ2-3
v_call: TRBV5-1
d_call: .
clone_size: .
cdr3_aa: CASSETVNTDTQYF
cdr3_nt: TGCGCCAGCAGCGAAACGGTAAACACAGATACGCAGTATTTT

j_call: TRBJ2-1
v_call: TRBV27
d_call: .
clone_size: .
cdr3_aa: CASSPRGPGAHNNEQFF
cdr3_nt: TGTGCCAGCAGTCCCCGGGGCCCCGGGGCCCACAACAATGAGCAGTTCTTC

j_call: TRBJ1-5
v_call: TRBV29-1
d_call: TRBD1
clone_size: .
cdr3_aa: CSVEDYGDRDGNQPQHF
cdr3_nt: TGCAGCGTTGAAGACTATGGGGACAGGGATGGCAATCAGCCCCAGCATTTT

j_call: TRBJ2-3
v_call: TRBV11-2
d_call: .
clone_size: few
cdr3_aa: CASSRMEEDTQYF
cdr3_nt: TGTGCCAGCAGCAGGATGGAGGAGGATACGCAGTATTTT

j_call: TRBJ2-7
v_call: TRBV9
d_call: TRBD2
clone_size: .
cdr3_aa: CASSGAGVPYEQYF
cdr3_nt: TGTGCCAGCAGCGGGGCGGGAGTCCCCTACGAGCAGTACTTC

j_call: TRBJ1-1
v_call: TRBV6-1
d_call: TRBD1
clone_size: .
cdr3_aa: CAAEGAGGTEAFF
cdr3_nt: TGTGCCGCCGAGGGGGCAGGAGGTACTGAAGCTTTCTTT

j_call: TRBJ1-5
v_call: TRBV25-1
d_call: .
clone_size: .
cdr3_aa: CASSEGKGNQPQHF
cdr3_nt: TGTGCCAGCAGTGAAGGCAAGGGTAATCAGCCCCAGCATTTT

j_call: TRBJ2-2
v_call: TRBV28
d_call: TRBD2
clone_size: few
cdr3_aa: CASSPGAGLDRGGELFF
cdr3_nt: TGTGCCAGCAGCCCCGGGGCGGGACTAGATCGTGGCGGGGAGCTGTTTTTT

j_call: TRBJ2-2
v_call: TRBV5-6
d_call: TRBD2
clone_size: .
cdr3_aa: CASSSLAGRDTGELFF
cdr3_nt: TGTGCCAGCAGCAGCCTAGCGGGAAGGGACACCGGGGAGCTGTTTTTT

j_call: TRBJ2-7
v_call: TRBV30
d_call: TRBD1
clone_size: many
cdr3_aa: CAWGGQSYEQYF
cdr3_nt: TGTGCCTGGGGGGGACAGAGCTACGAGCAGTACTTC

j_call: TRBJ2-7
v_call: TRBV20-1
d_call: .
clone_size: .
cdr3_aa: CSARDSAYEQYF
cdr3_nt: TGCAGTGCGCGGGACAGTGCCTACGAGCAGTACTTC

j_call: TRBJ2-7
v_call: TRBV2
d_call: .
clone_size: few
cdr3_aa: CASSYVMDGTYEQYF
cdr3_nt: TGTGCCAGCAGTTATGTGATGGACGGGACTTACGAGCAGTACTTC

j_call: TRBJ2-2
v_call: TRBV2
d_call: .
clone_size: many
cdr3_aa: CASSDGYRTGELFF
cdr3_nt: TGTGCCAGCAGTGACGGCTATCGGACCGGGGAGCTGTTTTTT

j_call: TRBJ2-1
v_call: TRBV5-1
d_call: TRBD2
clone_size: .
cdr3_aa: CASSRGTSTSFEQFF
cdr3_nt: TGCGCCAGCAGCCGCGGGACTAGCACTTCATTTGAGCAGTTCTTC

j_call: TRBJ1-6
v_call: TRBV2
d_call: .
clone_size: many
cdr3_aa: CASSERANSPLHF
cdr3_nt: TGTGCCAGCAGTGAAAGGGCTAATTCACCCCTCCACTTT

j_call: TRBJ2-1
v_call: TRBV5-1
d_call: .
clone_size: many
cdr3_aa: CASSLGSSSYNEQFF
cdr3_nt: TGTGCCAGCAGCCTCGGGTCAAGCTCCTACAATGAGCAGTTCTTC

j_call: TRBJ2-3
v_call: TRBV6-5
d_call: .
clone_size: .
cdr3_aa: CASSYSGGDTQYF
cdr3_nt: TGTGCCAGCAGTTACTCGGGGGGAGATACGCAGTATTTT

j_call: TRBJ2-5
v_call: TRBV27
d_call: TRBD2
clone_size: .
cdr3_aa: CASRRGDEETQYF
cdr3_nt: TGTGCCAGCAGGCGGGGGGATGAGGAGACCCAGTACTTC

j_call: TRBJ2-6
v_call: TRBV6-2/TRBV6-3
d_call: .
clone_size: few
cdr3_aa: CASSRRDGRSGANVLTF
cdr3_nt: TGTGCCAGCAGCAGACGGGACGGCCGCTCTGGGGCCAACGTCCTGACTTTC

j_call: TRBJ1-2
v_call: TRBV7-9
d_call: .
clone_size: few
cdr3_aa: CASSEVNYGYTF
cdr3_nt: TGTGCCAGCAGTGAAGTGAACTATGGCTACACCTTC

j_call: TRBJ1-5
v_call: TRBV28
d_call: .
clone_size: .
cdr3_aa: CASKWDSNQPQHF
cdr3_nt: TGTGCCAGCAAGTGGGACAGCAATCAGCCCCAGCATTTT

j_call: TRBJ1-5
v_call: TRBV28
d_call: .
clone_size: many
cdr3_aa: CASSFHPPGVDQPQHF
cdr3_nt: TGTGCCAGCAGTTTCCACCCCCCGGGGGTCGATCAGCCCCAGCATTTT

j_call: TRBJ2-5
v_call: TRBV30
d_call: TRBD1
clone_size: .
cdr3_aa: CASGTGGWETQYF
cdr3_nt: TGTGCCTCCGGGACAGGGGGCTGGGAGACCCAGTACTTC

j_call: TRBJ2-3
v_call: TRBV28
d_call: TRBD1
clone_size: .
cdr3_aa: CASQTGDFTDTQYF
cdr3_nt: TGTGCCAGTCAGACAGGGGACTTCACAGATACGCAGTATTTT